The rows below give T cell receptor beta chains drawn from one sample of a study of cytomegalovirus exposure and HLA in healthy donors. Clones were read by immunoSEQ multiplex PCR, and TCRdb kept only the in-frame ones, dropping some. The sample yields around 70,000 clones, roughly 78% seen once. The sequencing input was PBMCs. These receptors were obtained from a woman in her thirties or forties in good health and CMV-seropositive. Both conserved end residues are part of each CDR3. D genes are given only for firm matches. Size is omitted from some rows. Given values are once, few, many or a class for expanded clones.

j_gene	abundance	v_gene	d_gene	CDR3nt	CDR3aa
TRBJ2-5	-	TRBV29-1	-	TGCAGCGTTGAACATGGAGTCCAAGAGACCCAGTACTTC	CSVEHGVQETQYF
TRBJ1-6	-	TRBV5-6	-	TGTGCCAGCAGCTTGGCCGGCAGGGGTCAATCACCCCTCCACTTT	CASSLAGRGQSPLHF
TRBJ1-6	few	TRBV6-5	TRBD1	TGTGCCAGCAGCCCGGGACAGGCGGTGTCACCCCTCCACTTT	CASSPGQAVSPLHF
TRBJ2-2	once	TRBV7-6	-	TGTGCCAGCAGCTTAAGGACGGGGGTGCCCCGGCTCACCGGGGAGCTGTTTTTT	CASSLRTGVPRLTGELFF
TRBJ1-4	-	TRBV5-6	-	TGTGCCAGCAGCTCCGTGACAGAGACTGAAAAACTGTTTTTT	CASSSVTETEKLFF
TRBJ1-2	-	TRBV5-1	-	TGCGCCAGCAGCAACGACAGCCCTAACTATGGCTACACCTTC	CASSNDSPNYGYTF
TRBJ2-7	once	TRBV7-3	TRBD1	TGTGCCAGCAGCCCGACAGGGGCCTACGAGCAGTACTTC	CASSPTGAYEQYF
TRBJ2-3	-	TRBV2	-	TGTGCCAGCAAGGTGGACGGGGTTTTCACAGATACGCAGTATTTT	CASKVDGVFTDTQYF
TRBJ1-2	few	TRBV15	TRBD1	TGTGCCACCAGCAGAGATCTGCAGGGGGACGGCTACACCTTC	CATSRDLQGDGYTF
TRBJ1-5	few	TRBV7-3	TRBD1	TGTGCCAGCAGCCCCACAGGGGATGGGCCCCAGCATTTT	CASSPTGDGPQHF
TRBJ2-2	-	TRBV5-4	-	TGTGCCAGCAGCCAAGCTCAGAACACCGGGGAGCTGTTTTTT	CASSQAQNTGELFF
TRBJ1-6	few	TRBV5-6	-	TGTGCCAGCAGCTGGGGTACAGGCATCGGAAATTCACCCCTCCACTTT	CASSWGTGIGNSPLHF
TRBJ2-3	few	TRBV13	-	TGTGCCAGCAGCAAAGCCGATACGCAGTATTTT	CASSKADTQYF
TRBJ1-3	-	TRBV30	-	TGTGCCTGGAGTGTAGGAGGGGAAAACACCATATATTTT	CAWSVGGENTIYF
TRBJ2-3	-	TRBV5-1	-	TGCGCCAGCAGCCCTGGTGGAGGGAGCACAGATACGCAGTATTTT	CASSPGGGSTDTQYF
TRBJ1-2	-	TRBV30	-	TGTGCCTGGAGTGTACGTATGGGCGGCTACACCTTC	CAWSVRMGGYTF
TRBJ2-1	few	TRBV5-5	TRBD2	TGTGCCAGCAGCTTTAGCGGGGCTTACAATGAGCAGTTCTTC	CASSFSGAYNEQFF